This T cell receptor beta chain was profiled in a study of cytomegalovirus exposure and HLA in healthy donors. Using immunoSEQ multiplex PCR, the repertoire was profiled, and TCRdb retains in-frame clones only, with some absent. The repertoire has just under 75,000 clones, around 94% of them found once; the top ten carry 3.2%. The germline V gene encodes CDR1 SGHDT and CDR2 YYEEEE. The V gene end was trimmed by 4 bases and the J gene end by 2 bases; junction bases not matched to a gene: 5. The CDR3 has 14 amino acids. The specimen was PBMCs. The sequence derives from a woman aged 18 to 35 in good health and CMV-seropositive. This sequence joins TRBV5-6 and TRBJ2-7, with 8 positions matching TRBD2. CDR3: CASSGGGLAYEQYF. The CDR3 DNA sequence: TGTGCCAGCAGCGGAGGGGGACTAGCCTACGAGCAGTACTTC. The variable domain in full, with the rest retrieved from reference TRBV5-6 and TRBJ2-7, is DAGVTQSPTHLIKTRGQQVTLRCSPKSGHDTVSWYQQALGQGPQFIFQYYEEEERQRGNFPDRFSGHQFPNYSSELNVNALLLGDSALYLCASSGGGLAYEQYFGPGTRLTVT.